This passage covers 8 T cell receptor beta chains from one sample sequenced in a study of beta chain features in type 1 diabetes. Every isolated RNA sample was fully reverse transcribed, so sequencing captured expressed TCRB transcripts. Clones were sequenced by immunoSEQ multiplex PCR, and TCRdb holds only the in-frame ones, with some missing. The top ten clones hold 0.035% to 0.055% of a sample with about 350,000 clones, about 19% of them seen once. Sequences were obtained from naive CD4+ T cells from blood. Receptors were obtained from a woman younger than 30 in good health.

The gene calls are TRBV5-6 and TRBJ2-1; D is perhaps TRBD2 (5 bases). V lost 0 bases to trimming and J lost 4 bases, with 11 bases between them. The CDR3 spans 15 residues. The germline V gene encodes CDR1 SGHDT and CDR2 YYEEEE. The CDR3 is CASSLAWTGYNEQFF. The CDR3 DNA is TGTGCCAGCAGCTTGGCCTGGACGGGATACAATGAGCAGTTCTTC.

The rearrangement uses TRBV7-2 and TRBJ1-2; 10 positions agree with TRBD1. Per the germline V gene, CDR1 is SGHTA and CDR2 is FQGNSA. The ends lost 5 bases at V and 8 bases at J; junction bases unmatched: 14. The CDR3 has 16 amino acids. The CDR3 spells CASSPPGQGITFGYTF. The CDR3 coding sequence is TGTGCCAGCAGCCCTCCGGGACAGGGGATTACGTTCGGCTACACCTTC.

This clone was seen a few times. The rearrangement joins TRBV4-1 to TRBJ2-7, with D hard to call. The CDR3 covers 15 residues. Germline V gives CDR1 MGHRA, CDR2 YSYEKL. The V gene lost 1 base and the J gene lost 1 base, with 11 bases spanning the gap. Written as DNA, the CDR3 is TGCGCCAGCAGCCAAGCCGGAGTGCTTTCCTACGAGCAGTACTTC. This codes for CASSQAGVLSYEQYF.

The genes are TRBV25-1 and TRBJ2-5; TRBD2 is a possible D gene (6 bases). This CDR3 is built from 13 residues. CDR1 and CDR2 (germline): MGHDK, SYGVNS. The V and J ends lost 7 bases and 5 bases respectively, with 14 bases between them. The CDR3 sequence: CASNGGGKETQYF. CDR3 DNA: TGTGCCAGCAACGGTGGGGGGAAGGAGACCCAGTACTTC.

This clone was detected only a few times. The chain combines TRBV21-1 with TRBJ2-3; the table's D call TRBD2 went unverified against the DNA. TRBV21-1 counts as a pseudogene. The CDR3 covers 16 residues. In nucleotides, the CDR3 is TGTGCCAGCAGCAAAGGTGCTAGCGGGAGAACAGATACGCAGTATTTT. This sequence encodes CASSKGASGRTDTQYF.

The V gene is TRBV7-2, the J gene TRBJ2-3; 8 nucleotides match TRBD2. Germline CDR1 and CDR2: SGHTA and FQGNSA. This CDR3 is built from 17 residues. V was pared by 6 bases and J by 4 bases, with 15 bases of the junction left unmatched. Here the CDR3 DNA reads TGTGCCAGCAGTGATCCCTATGGCGGGGGGAGGGCAGATACGCAGTATTTT. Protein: CASSDPYGGGRADTQYF.

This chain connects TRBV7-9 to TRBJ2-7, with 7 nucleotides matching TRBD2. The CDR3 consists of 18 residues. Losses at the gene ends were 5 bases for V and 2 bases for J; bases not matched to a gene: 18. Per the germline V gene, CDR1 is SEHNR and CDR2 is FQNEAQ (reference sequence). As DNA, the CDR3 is TGTGCCAGCAGCCCCCGAGTAAGAGTAGCGGGCAGGGCCTACGAGCAGTACTTC. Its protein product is CASSPRVRVAGRAYEQYF.

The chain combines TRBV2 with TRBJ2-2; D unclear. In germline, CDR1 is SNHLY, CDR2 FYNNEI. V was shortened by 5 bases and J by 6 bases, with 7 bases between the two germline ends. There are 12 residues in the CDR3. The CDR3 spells CASSPEPGELFF. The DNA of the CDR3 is TGTGCCAGCAGTCCAGAACCCGGGGAGCTGTTTTTT.